These 19 T cell receptor beta chains were all obtained from the same sample, sequenced in a study of shared clonotypes between healthy human individuals. TCRdb's table, derived via immunoSEQ multiplex PCR, lists solely in-frame clones and lacks some. The sample consists of 550,000 to 800,000 clones, 90% of them appearing once. The sequenced sample consisted of memory CD8+ T cells from PBMCs. As to subset: CD45RO+ cells pooled with CCR7-negative TemRA cells. Every receptor here comes from a young man in good health. Some clones in this sample may be carry-over from other donors' samples.

This sequence joins TRBV28 and TRBJ1-4; no firm D call. Germline-derived CDR1 and CDR2 are MDHEN and SYDVKM. The CDR3 has 12 residues. V was clipped by 6 bases and J by 5 bases, with 7 bases between them. The CDR3 DNA reads as TGTGCCAGCAGGGGTTGGAATGAAAAACTGTTTTTT. Encoded protein: CASRGWNEKLFF.

Worth noting for this clone: The sample carries other DNA sequences with the same CDR3. This sequence joins TRBV28 and TRBJ2-1; no reliable D call. This CDR3 has 14 amino acids. Germline values: CDR1 MDHEN, CDR2 SYDVKM. V dropped 3 bases and J dropped 0 bases, with 6 bases sitting between them. The CDR3 is CASSLSGSYNEQFF. DNA for the CDR3: TGTGCCAGCAGTTTGTCAGGCTCCTACAATGAGCAGTTCTTC.

The rearrangement joins TRBV2 to TRBJ1-5; TRBD1 aligns across 7 bases. Losses at the gene ends were 8 bases for V and 4 bases for J; bases not matched to a gene: 11. CDR1 and CDR2 (germline): SNHLY, FYNNEI. The CDR3 contains 15 residues. CDR3 in DNA: TGTGCCAGCGACCCACTGGGGACAGAGAATCAGCCCCAGCATTTT. Protein sequence: CASDPLGTENQPQHF.

V is TRBV7-9 and J is TRBJ1-2; tentative D call: TRBD1 (6 bases). Germline V gene lookup returns CDR1 SEHNR and CDR2 FQNEAQ (reference sequence). The ends were cut back, 5 bases at V and 5 bases at J, with 18 bases in the middle. CDR3 length: 15 residues. CDR3: CASSPPTSGQYGYTF. CDR3 bases: TGTGCCAGCAGCCCACCCACCTCCGGACAGTATGGCTACACCTTC. The whole variable domain, filled in from reference TRBV7-9 and TRBJ1-2, reads DTGVSQNPRHKITKRGQNVTFRCDPISEHNRLYWYRQTLGQGPEFLTYFQNEAQLEKSRLLSDRFSAERPKGSFSTLEIQRTEQGDSAMYLCASSPPTSGQYGYTFGSGTRLTVV.

The J gene is TRBJ2-3, the V gene TRBV10-3, with 7 bases matching TRBD1. The CDR3 extends over 15 amino acids. J lost 2 bases, V lost 8 bases, and 10 bases had no gene match. The V gene's germline CDR1 is ENHRY and CDR2 SYGVKD. The CDR3 DNA is TGTGCCATCGCAGGGGGAAGCAGCCACACAGATACGCAGTATTTT. It translates to CAIAGGSSHTDTQYF.

The gene calls are TRBV4-3 and TRBJ1-3; D not resolved. Germline-derived CDR1 and CDR2 are LGHNA and YSLEER. The CDR3 contains 16 residues. The ends were cut back, 5 bases at V and 0 bases at J, with 14 bases in the middle. The CDR3 spells CASSYNYGGSGNTIYF. The CDR3 DNA sequence: TGCGCCAGCAGCTACAACTACGGTGGCTCTGGAAACACCATATATTTT.

In its sample, this clone was seen once. V gene TRBV7-9 combines with J gene TRBJ1-4; D is unclear. Germline lookup yields CDR1 SEHNR and CDR2 FQNEAQ (reference sequence). V lost 7 bases to trimming and J lost 8 bases, with 14 bases between them. The CDR3 runs 13 residues. The CDR3 coding sequence is TGTGCCAGCAATCAAAACTTGGGGGAAAAACTGTTTTTT. Its protein product is CASNQNLGEKLFF.

The chain links TRBV15 to TRBJ1-5; a possible D gene is TRBD1 (5 bases). Trimming stripped 6 bases from V and 0 bases from J, with 12 bases between. CDR3 size: 15 residues. In germline, CDR1 is LNHNV, CDR2 YYDKDF (reference sequence). The CDR3: CATSWGGNSNQPQHF. The CDR3 bases are TGTGCCACCAGTTGGGGGGGAAATAGCAATCAGCCCCAGCATTTT.

This chain joins TRBV7-9 and TRBJ2-3; TRBD1 aligns across 7 bases. J lost 3 bases, V lost 3 bases, and 6 bases had no gene match. CDR3 length: 15 residues. Per germline, CDR1 SEHNR and CDR2 FQNEAQ (reference sequence). The DNA of the CDR3 is TGTGCCAGCAGCTTCCGACAGGGAAGGACAGATACGCAGTATTTT. It yields the protein CASSFRQGRTDTQYF.

V is TRBV2 and J is TRBJ1-1; no firm D call. There are 15 residues in the CDR3. Germline-derived CDR1 and CDR2 are SNHLY and FYNNEI. Trimming pared 3 bases from V and 2 bases from J, leaving 13 bases between. CDR3 sequence reads: CASSEGIRQNTEAFF. CDR3 bases: TGTGCCAGCAGTGAGGGGATTAGACAAAACACTGAAGCTTTCTTT. Using reference TRBV2 and TRBJ1-1 for the parts outside the CDR3, the full variable domain is EPEVTQTPSHQVTQMGQEVILRCVPISNHLYFYWYRQILGQKVEFLVSFYNNEISEKSEIFDDQFSVERPDGSNFTLKIRSTKLEDSAMYFCASSEGIRQNTEAFFGQGTRLTVV.

The chain uses TRBV7-9 and TRBJ2-5, with D hard to call. The V end lost 3 bases, the J end lost 3 bases, and 11 bases lay between the germline ends. Germline values: CDR1 SEHNR, CDR2 FQNEAQ (reference sequence). The CDR3 length is 14 residues. CDR3 nucleotide sequence: TGTGCCAGCAGCTTGACTGGGTATAAAGAGACCCAGTACTTC. Translated, it gives CASSLTGYKETQYF.

The sample holds one count of this clone. The chain links TRBV4-1 to TRBJ2-7, with 13 bases fitting TRBD2. Germline CDR1 reads MGHRA; CDR2 reads YSYEKL. This CDR3 region has 18 residues. The V gene end was trimmed by 0 bases and the J gene end by 2 bases; junction bases not matched to a gene: 7. CDR3 sequence reads: CASSQESVTSGRAYEQYF. In nucleotides, the CDR3 is TGCGCCAGCAGCCAAGAAAGTGTAACTAGCGGGAGGGCCTACGAGCAGTACTTC.

The chain employs TRBV19 and TRBJ1-2; 7 nucleotides match TRBD1. V shed 7 bases, J shed 3 bases, and the junction held 5 bases outside the gene matches. The germline V gene encodes CDR1 LNHDA and CDR2 SQIVND (reference sequence). The CDR3 covers 13 residues. This chain's CDR3 is CASTYRGDYGYTF. The CDR3 coding sequence is TGTGCCAGTACCTACAGGGGTGACTATGGCTACACCTTC.

As DNA, the CDR3 is TGTGCCAGCAGCTACGAAGCCGGGGTACCTAGGGGCTACACCTTC. Its translation: CASSYEAGVPRGYTF. The rearrangement joins TRBV5-4 to TRBJ1-2; D gene ambiguous. The CDR3 runs to 15 residues. V lost 3 bases and J lost 8, with 20 bases in between. Germline CDR1 and CDR2: SGHNT and YYREEE (reference sequence). The full variable domain, in which reference TRBV5-4 and TRBJ1-2 provide the parts outside the CDR3, is ETGVTQSPTHLIKTRGQQVTLRCSSQSGHNTVSWYQQALGQGPQFIFQYYREEENGRGNFPPRFSGLQFPNYSSELNVNALELDDSALYLCASSYEAGVPRGYTFGSGTRLTVV.

This rearrangement joins TRBV7-6 to TRBJ2-7; 7 nucleotides match TRBD2. With 5 bases clipped from V and 2 bases from J, the junction kept 9 bases outside the gene matches. This CDR3 comprises 15 residues. CDR1 and CDR2 (germline): SGHVS, FNYEAQ. CDR3 sequence: CASSPGRERAYEQYF. CDR3 DNA sequence: TGTGCCAGCAGCCCAGGGAGGGAGCGTGCCTACGAGCAGTACTTC. The variable domain in full, with the rest retrieved from reference TRBV7-6 and TRBJ2-7, is GAGVSQSPRYKVTKRGQDVALRCDPISGHVSLYWYRQALGQGPEFLTYFNYEAQQDKSGLPNDRFSAERPEGSISTLTIQRTEQRDSAMYRCASSPGRERAYEQYFGPGTRLTVT.

This rearrangement joins TRBV4-1 to TRBJ2-3; TRBD2 matches 12 bases. V lost 8 bases, J lost 3 bases, and 6 bases stayed unmatched. CDR1 is MGHRA, CDR2 YSYEKL, per germline. The length of the CDR3 is 15 residues. CDR3 in DNA: TGCGCCAGCGGCCGACTAGCGGGAGATACAGATACGCAGTATTTT. The encoded protein is CASGRLAGDTDTQYF.

The rearrangement joins TRBV9 to TRBJ2-5; possible D gene TRBD2, 6 bases. Trimming stripped 0 bases from V and 5 bases from J, with 17 bases between. CDR3 length equals 16 residues. The germline gives CDR1 SGDLS, CDR2 YYNGEE. CDR3 sequence reads: CASSVEGLPPRETQYF. As DNA, the CDR3 is TGTGCCAGCAGCGTAGAGGGACTCCCTCCGAGGGAGACCCAGTACTTC.

The rearrangement links TRBV5-1 to TRBJ1-1; D might be TRBD1 (6 bases). This CDR3 is 11 amino acids long. Deletions cut 10 bases from V and 11 bases from J, with 18 bases between. Germline-derived CDR1 and CDR2 are SGHRS and YFSETQ. CDR3 amino acids: CASAGARGAFF. DNA for the CDR3: TGCGCCTCAGCAGGGGCCCGAGGGGCTTTCTTT. Full variable domain (rest looked up from reference TRBV5-1 and TRBJ1-1): KAGVTQTPRYLIKTRGQQVTLSCSPISGHRSVSWYQQTPGQGLQFLFEYFSETQRNKGNFPGRFSGRQFSNSRSEMNVSTLELGDSALYLCASAGARGAFFGQGTRLTVV.

This clone appeared a single time. The J gene is TRBJ2-1, the V gene TRBV5-4, with no clear D. The CDR3 contains 15 residues. Per the germline V gene, CDR1 is SGHNT and CDR2 is YYREEE (reference sequence). V dropped 1 base and J dropped 3 bases, with 11 bases sitting between them. CDR3 protein: CASSLRVTGYNEQFF. The CDR3 DNA reads as TGTGCCAGCAGCTTGAGGGTTACCGGCTACAATGAGCAGTTCTTC.